A single sample is the source of the 24 T cell receptor beta chains below, sequenced in a study of T cell responses to AZD1222 COVID-19 vaccine. Sequencing used immunoSEQ multiplex PCR; TCRdb keeps in-frame clones, though not all of them. The repertoire holds some 140,000 clones, with 80% to 90% as singletons. The sample here was peripheral blood, taken on day 0 of AZD1222 vaccination. These receptors originate from an adult in good health.

As concerns this clone: This sample includes further DNA sequences coding for the same CDR3. This CDR3 reads CASSLLGDQPQHF. The CDR3 nucleotides are TGTGCCAGCAGTTTACTGGGAGATCAGCCCCAGCATTTT. This chain uses TRBV28 with TRBJ1-5, with D hard to call. The germline gives CDR1 MDHEN, CDR2 SYDVKM. Trimming removed 2 bases from V and 5 bases from J, with 7 bases in between. The CDR3 has 13 amino acids.

The chain links TRBV7-2 to TRBJ2-7; a possible D gene is TRBD1 (5 bases). Per the germline V gene, CDR1 is SGHTA and CDR2 is FQGNSA. Trimming took 3 bases from V and 5 from J, leaving 11 bases between them. This CDR3 has 13 residues. The CDR3 sequence: CASSLSRVDEQYF. DNA of the CDR3: TGTGCCAGCAGCTTGAGCAGGGTAGACGAGCAGTACTTC.

V and J are TRBV6-5 and TRBJ2-3, with 11 nucleotides matching TRBD2. After removal of 6 bases from V and 6 bases from J, the junction contained 8 bases not matched to a gene. Germline CDR1 is MNHEY and CDR2 is SVGAGI. There are 15 residues in the CDR3. The DNA for the CDR3 is TGTGCCAGCAGAAGACTAGCGGGAAGGTCCGATACGCAGTATTTT. This sequence encodes CASRRLAGRSDTQYF.

This chain connects TRBV24-1 to TRBJ2-3; TRBD2 matches 12 bases. Losses at the gene ends were 12 bases for V and 0 bases for J; bases not matched to a gene: 9. Germline lookup yields CDR1 KGHDR and CDR2 SFDVKD. CDR3 length: 16 residues. DNA of the CDR3: TGTGCCTTACCTGGGACTAGCGGGCTTAGCACAGATACGCAGTATTTT. It specifies CALPGTSGLSTDTQYF.

The gene calls are TRBV11-3 and TRBJ1-2; 8 bases align to TRBD1. The CDR3 is 13 residues long. The V and J ends lost 4 bases and 5 bases, in that order; junction bases with no gene match: 3. Germline assignment: CDR1 SGHNT and CDR2 YENEEA. The CDR3 reads CASSSTGVYGYTF. CDR3 nucleotide sequence: TGTGCCAGCAGCTCGACAGGGGTGTATGGCTACACCTTC.

In this sample, this clone turned up a few times. The chain couples TRBV6-1 to TRBJ1-1, with TRBD1 identical over 12 bases. There are 15 residues in the CDR3. The J segment lost 8 bases and the V segment lost 0 bases, leaving 4 bases of the junction unmatched. CDR1 and CDR2 from the germline V gene are MNHNS and SASEGT. CDR3 sequence (DNA): TGTGCCAGCAGTGAAGCGGCAGGGACAGGGGGCGAAGCTTTCTTT. This encodes CASSEAAGTGGEAFF.

This clone was seen a few times. The rearrangement joins TRBV7-6 to TRBJ1-4; 7 bases match TRBD1. The germline gives CDR1 SGHVS, CDR2 FNYEAQ. This CDR3 region has 19 residues. V gave up 2 bases and J gave up 4 bases; unmatched junction bases: 16. CDR3 in DNA: TGTGCCAGCAGCTTAATCGCTAGGGCAGGGGGGACGGGTAATGAAAAACTGTTTTTT. This translates into CASSLIARAGGTGNEKLFF.

The CDR3, as DNA: TGTGCCAGTAGTACCGGACAGGGAGCTTCCCAGTCCGCGCAGTACTTC. Amino acids: CASSTGQGASQSAQYF. The chain combines TRBV19 with TRBJ2-7; TRBD1 matches 8 bases. The CDR3 has 16 amino acids. With V trimmed by 4 bases and J by 9 bases, 17 bases remained unmatched. CDR1 is LNHDA, CDR2 SQIVND, per germline (reference sequence).

This chain joins TRBV28 and TRBJ1-4; D unclear. Trimming took 6 bases from V and 7 from J, leaving 18 bases between them. Germline CDR1 and CDR2: MDHEN and SYDVKM. The CDR3 length is 15 residues. The CDR3 loop is CASSPITPYGEKLFF. The CDR3, as DNA: TGTGCCAGCAGCCCCATTACCCCTTATGGTGAAAAACTGTTTTTT.

The V gene is TRBV19, the J gene TRBJ2-7, with D perhaps matching TRBD2 (6 bases). This CDR3 region has 14 residues. Germline V gene data show CDR1 as LNHDA and CDR2 as SQIVND (reference sequence). V was cut by 6 bases and J by 6 bases, with 18 bases left in between. CDR3 nucleotide sequence: TGTGCCAGTAGCCCTAGACTAGGAACTCGCGAGCAGTACTTC. As protein: CASSPRLGTREQYF.

The chain carries TRBV9 and TRBJ2-1; 7 bases fit TRBD2. Germline trimming cut 4 bases from V and 7 bases from J; bases unmatched to any gene: 11. This CDR3 spans 15 amino acids. CDR1 is SGDLS and CDR2 is YYNGEE in the germline V gene. The CDR3 DNA reads TGTGCCAGCAGCCCGCGACTAGCTGATCCTAATGAGCAGTTCTTC. Translation: CASSPRLADPNEQFF.

J is TRBJ2-2 and V is TRBV2; 11 bases agree with TRBD2. After removal of 5 bases from V and 4 bases from J, the junction contained 3 bases not matched to a gene. This CDR3 comprises 15 residues. Germline CDR1 and CDR2: SNHLY and FYNNEI. Here the CDR3 reads CASSRTSGFTGELFF. CDR3 DNA: TGTGCCAGCAGTAGGACTAGCGGGTTCACCGGGGAGCTGTTTTTT.

This clone was detected once. This chain connects TRBV11-2 to TRBJ1-6, with TRBD1 matching 9 bases. Germline values: CDR1 SGHAT, CDR2 FQNNGV. The CDR3 consists of 15 residues. Losses at the gene ends were 4 bases for V and 7 bases for J; bases not matched to a gene: 5. The CDR3 DNA sequence: TGTGCCAGCAGCTCGGGGACAGGGTGGAATTCACCCCTCCACTTT. It translates to CASSSGTGWNSPLHF.

The V gene is TRBV27, the J gene TRBJ2-5; 9 nucleotides agree with TRBD2. Germline V lookup: CDR1 MNHEY, CDR2 SMNVEV (reference sequence). Losses at the gene ends were 0 bases for V and 4 bases for J; bases not matched to a gene: 6. This CDR3 spans 16 amino acids. The CDR3 sequence is CASSLSLAGERETQYF. As DNA, the CDR3 is TGTGCCAGCAGTTTATCTTTAGCGGGAGAGCGAGAGACCCAGTACTTC.

The V gene is TRBV27, the J gene TRBJ2-7, with D perhaps TRBD1 (6 bases). Deletions cut 4 bases from V and 2 bases from J, with 18 bases between. The length of the CDR3 is 16 residues. Germline assignment: CDR1 MNHEY and CDR2 SMNVEV (reference sequence). The CDR3 nucleotides read TGTGCCAGCAGTTCGGACCTCGGGACACTAACCTACGAGCAGTACTTC. Residues: CASSSDLGTLTYEQYF.

The genes are TRBV30 and TRBJ2-7, with D maybe TRBD2 (5 bases). Trimming removed 5 bases at V and 6 bases at J, with 11 bases between. The CDR3 consists of 11 residues. In germline, CDR1 is GTSNPN, CDR2 SVGIG (reference sequence). CDR3 sequence: CAWGRNGEQYF. The CDR3 DNA sequence: TGTGCCTGGGGGAGAAATGGCGAGCAGTACTTC. Variable domain in full (rest from reference TRBV30 and TRBJ2-7): SQTIHQWPATLVQPVGSPLSLECTVEGTSNPNLYWYRQAAGRGLQLLFYSVGIGQISSEVPQNLSASRPQDRQFILSSKKLLLSDSGFYLCAWGRNGEQYFGPGTRLTVT.

The V and J genes are TRBV28 and TRBJ2-7; D not resolved. CDR1 MDHEN and CDR2 SYDVKM come from the germline V gene. Trimming took off 2 bases at V and 6 bases at J, with 14 bases between the two ends. The CDR3 consists of 14 residues. CDR3 in DNA: TGTGCCAGCAGTTTAACTCCGTCTTCGGCCGAGCAGTACTTC. As protein: CASSLTPSSAEQYF.

The CDR3 sequence is CASSQTGATEAFF. The CDR3, as DNA: TGCGCCAGCAGCCAGACGGGGGCCACTGAAGCTTTCTTT. The J gene is TRBJ1-1, the V gene TRBV4-1, with a tentative D call TRBD1 (6 bases). V was clipped by 3 bases and J by 4 bases, with 9 bases between them. The CDR3 is 13 residues long. CDR1 MGHRA and CDR2 YSYEKL come from the germline V gene.

This chain uses TRBV30 with TRBJ1-1, with 7 bases identical to TRBD1. Germline lookup yields CDR1 GTSNPN and CDR2 SVGIG (reference sequence). The CDR3 sequence is 12 residues long. Trimming took 3 bases from V and 14 from J; bases not matched to a gene: 12. The CDR3 DNA follows: TGTGCCTGGAGCCTGGGACAGCTACAACTCTTCTTT. This encodes CAWSLGQLQLFF. The full variable domain, with the rest looked up from reference TRBV30 and TRBJ1-1, is SQTIHQWPATLVQPVGSPLSLECTVEGTSNPNLYWYRQAAGRGLQLLFYSVGIGQISSEVPQNLSASRPQDRQFILSSKKLLLSDSGFYLCAWSLGQLQLFFGQGTRLTVV.

The chain joins TRBV4-2 to TRBJ2-7, with D hard to call. Trimming shortened V by 0 bases and J by 4 bases, and 10 bases separated the two germline ends. The CDR3 has 14 residues. Germline CDR1 LGHNA, CDR2 YNFKEQ. CDR3 region: CASSQETSVYEQYF. The CDR3 DNA follows: TGTGCCAGCAGCCAAGAAACTTCAGTTTACGAGCAGTACTTC.

This clone was counted between two and nine times. This chain joins TRBV9 and TRBJ2-2; D unresolved. The length of the CDR3 is 16 residues. V lost 0 bases and J lost 4, with 13 bases in between. CDR1 SGDLS and CDR2 YYNGEE come from the germline V gene. The CDR3 region is CASSVEVRSRTGELFF. DNA for the CDR3: TGTGCCAGCAGCGTAGAAGTCAGGTCGCGCACCGGGGAGCTGTTTTTT.

V gene TRBV6-2 or TRBV6-3 combines with J gene TRBJ1-1; a weak D match, TRBD1 (5 bases). The CDR3 covers 13 residues. Germline V CDR1 and CDR2: MNHEY, SVGEGT. Trimming removed 6 bases from V and 1 base from J, with 9 bases in between. In DNA form, the CDR3 reads TGTGCCAGCAGCCCCGGGGGGAACACTGAAGCTTTCTTT. It is translated as CASSPGGNTEAFF.

The chain carries TRBV24-1 and TRBJ1-2, with 7 positions matching TRBD1. The CDR3 spans 13 residues. CDR1 and CDR2 (germline): KGHDR, SFDVKD. V dropped 7 bases and J dropped 7; count of bases not matched to a gene: 8. CDR3 sequence reads: CATRQGNNGGYTF. The CDR3 nucleotides are TGTGCCACCAGACAGGGGAATAATGGTGGCTACACCTTC.

The V and J genes are TRBV7-3 and TRBJ2-5, with 7 bases that match TRBD2. Unmatched junction bases numbered 11, after V lost 5 bases and J lost 5 bases. The CDR3 is 15 amino acids. CDR1 and CDR2 from the germline V gene are SGHTA and FQGTGA. The CDR3, as DNA: TGTGCCAGCAGCCCCGTGGGGCGGGAGATGGAGACCCAGTACTTC. Translated, it gives CASSPVGREMETQYF.